These 2 T cell receptor beta chains originate from one sample sequenced in a study of shared clonotypes between healthy human individuals (dated by TCRdb to 2020 to 2021). The library was produced with the immunoSEQ multiplex PCR assay. TCRdb retrieved this table from immuneACCESS and kept in-frame rearrangements only. Not all clones are present; in checked studies, unresolved V genes account for under half, and no reason is known for the remainder. Recorded for this sample are around 510,000 clones; just over 75% of them occurred a single time. The top ten constitute about 12% of the sample. The sample consisted of PBMCs. The receptors shown here come from a woman aged 35 to 49 in good health. Some clones in this sample may be carry-over from other donors' samples.

This clone was recorded many times. The chain carries TRBV29-1 and TRBJ1-1; D is uncertain. Germline CDR1 reads SQVTM; CDR2 reads ANQGSEA. The CDR3 sequence is 13 residues long. Trimming left V 4 bases short and J 0 bases short, with 9 bases between. CDR3 sequence reads: CSVGSEMNTEAFF. The CDR3 DNA is TGCAGCGTTGGCTCAGAAATGAACACTGAAGCTTTCTTT.

In regard to this clone: Distinct nucleotide sequences in the sample also encode this CDR3. The V call is TRBV18, the J call TRBJ2-5; D unresolved. The CDR3 has 13 residues. V was clipped by 3 bases and J by 3 bases, with 8 bases between them. Germline V gene sequence: CDR1 KGHSH, CDR2 LQKENI. The CDR3 DNA reads as TGTGCCAGCTCACCGAGTCGAAAAGAGACCCAGTACTTC. Amino acids: CASSPSRKETQYF.